The present entry profiles one T cell receptor beta chain with its context. The specificity of this receptor is unknown. No much larger clone is present one base from it, and per-base qualities are unavailable. The CDR3 has 15 amino acids, counting the end cysteine and phenylalanine. Just CDR3 DNA is preserved here, 45 bases in frame from base 1. V loses 7 bases of germline sequence and J loses 1 base, and the interval between the two ends is 18 bases. Looking up the germline V gene yields CDR1 SQVTM and CDR2 ANQGSEA. This sample is drawn from a study of shared clonotypes between healthy human individuals (dated by TCRdb to the early 2020s). Study-wide context: The cohort included three men and a couple of women between 18 and 49 years of age. For each donor, CD4 naive and CD4 memory were each run on three plates, CD8 naive on two plates, and CD8 memory on one plate. The study deeply sequenced blood TCR repertoires of several healthy adults to estimate repertoire size and the extent of clonotype sharing between individuals. To increase sequencing depth and limit assay-specific biases, different laboratories used diverse techniques to prepare libraries and sequence TCR repertoires. Each donor's leukapheresis produced roughly between roughly 0.85 and 9.5 billion PBMCs. On the study overall, not on this receptor specifically: Sampling was restricted to blood, and TCR repertoires in tissue are likely to differ from TCR repertoires in blood. Incomplete sequencing was indicated by rarefaction of sorted-subset datasets, despite the large sequencing depth. Because the study included a small number of donors, the genetic and exposure-history diversity represented was limited. Naive subsets generally had larger estimated clonotype richness than memory subsets did. Roughly 5% of naive CD4, 3.5% of naive CD8, roughly 2.4% of memory CD4, and 0.4% of memory CD8 clonotypes were shared across a few donors. Clonotypes shared by all four sorted-subset donors showed higher generation probabilities than non-shared clonotypes. Pairwise subsampling led to the expectation that sequencing depth would affect the degree of clonotype sharing among donors.

CD8 naive samples were obtained by positive selection for CCR7 among CD45RO-negative cells, yielding a CD45RA+CCR7+ population from which TemRA cells were excluded. The donors were healthy, HIV-negative adults who had no recently reported acute infections or vaccinations. Every donor was a Caucasian adult residing in Nashville, Tennessee, USA. Blood was collected by leukapheresis, and PBMCs were isolated by Ficoll-Histopaque density gradient centrifugation and then cryopreserved in liquid nitrogen vapor phase. Analytical flow cytometry was used to check the purity and quantity of each magnetically sorted T cell population. Genomic DNA was isolated from each sorted fraction and quantified by UV absorbance on a Nanodrop 2000c. TCR CDR3 regions were amplified from genomic DNA by multiplex PCR using the deep immunoSEQ assay. Extracted genomic DNA from each cell subset was spread evenly across all wells of several immunoSEQ 96-well plates, with each plate serving as a replicate. For sorted subsets, each replicate PCR was loaded with 200 ng genomic DNA, equivalent to about 30,000 T cell genomes. The purified libraries were quantified using a Qubit 3.0 fluorometer, sized with a Bioanalyzer 2100, and then quantified again using the KAPA Library Quantification kit. A separate single-read 150-cycle Illumina NextSeq 550 flow cell was used to sequence each immunoSEQ 96-well plate. The study's processing was this. The immunoSEQ output contained only junctional sequences without quality scores, so filtering could not match that applied to full-length reads. To assign V/J genes and CDR3, sequences were annotated against IMGT germline references using PyIR, a Python wrapper for IgBLAST v1.9. Reads with weak V/J assignments (E-value above 1e-6), missing CDR3, stop codons, out-of-frame junctions, or ambiguous translated residues were removed. V3J clonotypes were defined by identical inferred V gene, J gene, and CDR3 amino acid sequence. Percentage overlap between repertoires was calculated by dividing the number of shared unique clonotypes by the size of the smaller repertoire. Repertoire richness was assessed with RTK rarefaction, the Chao1 estimator, and Recon v2.1 estimates of unobserved clonotypes. OLGA was used to compute generation probabilities for all TCRbeta clonotypes that the gDNA method yielded from a handful of donors. TCRdb holds this immuneACCESS table with in-frame rearrangements only. Some clones are missing; in checked studies, unresolved V genes explain under half, and the rest has no known cause. V and J calls and clone size are as listed in that table; D and trimming were resolved from the DNA. This sample has hundreds of thousands of clones in its table, and just over 90% of those were observed once. The ten largest account for roughly 22% of the sample.

Sequenced material: naive CD8+ T cells sorted from blood. The sample's cell subset or site label is to be understood as: CD45RA+CCR7+. The receptor was derived from a man aged 25 to 40 in good health. The sequence is built from TRBV29-1 and TRBJ2-3; perhaps TRBD1 is the D gene, with 6 bases matching. The nucleotides read TGCAGCGCTAAAAAACAGGGCGTCGGCACAGATACGCAGTATTTT. Its protein product is CSAKKQGVGTDTQYF.